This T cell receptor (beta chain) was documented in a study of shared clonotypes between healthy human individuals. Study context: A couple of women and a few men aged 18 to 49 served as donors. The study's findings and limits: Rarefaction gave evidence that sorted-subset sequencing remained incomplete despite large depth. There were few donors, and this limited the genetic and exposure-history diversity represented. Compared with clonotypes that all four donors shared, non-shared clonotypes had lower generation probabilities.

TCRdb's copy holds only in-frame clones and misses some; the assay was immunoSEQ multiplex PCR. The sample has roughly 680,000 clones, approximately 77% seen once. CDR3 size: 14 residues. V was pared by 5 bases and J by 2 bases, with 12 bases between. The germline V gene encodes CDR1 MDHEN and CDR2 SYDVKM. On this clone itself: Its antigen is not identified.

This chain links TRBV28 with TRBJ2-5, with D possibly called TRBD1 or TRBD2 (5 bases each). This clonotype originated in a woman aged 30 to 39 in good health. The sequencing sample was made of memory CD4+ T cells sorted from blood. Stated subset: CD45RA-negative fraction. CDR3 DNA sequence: TGTGCCAGCAGTCTTCCGGGACGACAAGAGACCCAGTACTTC. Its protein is CASSLPGRQETQYF.